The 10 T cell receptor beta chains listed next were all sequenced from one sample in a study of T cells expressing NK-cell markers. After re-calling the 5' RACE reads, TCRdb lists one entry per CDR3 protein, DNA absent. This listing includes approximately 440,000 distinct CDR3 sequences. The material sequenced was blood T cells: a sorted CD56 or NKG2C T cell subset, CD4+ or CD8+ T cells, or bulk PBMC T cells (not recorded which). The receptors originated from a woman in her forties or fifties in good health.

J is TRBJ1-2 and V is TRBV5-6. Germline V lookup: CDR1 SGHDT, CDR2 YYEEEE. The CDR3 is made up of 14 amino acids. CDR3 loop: CASSLGQKGYGYTF.

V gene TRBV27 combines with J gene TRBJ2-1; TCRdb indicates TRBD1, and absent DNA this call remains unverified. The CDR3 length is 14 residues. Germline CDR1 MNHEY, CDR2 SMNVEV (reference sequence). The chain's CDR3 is CASSTLEQGNEQFF.

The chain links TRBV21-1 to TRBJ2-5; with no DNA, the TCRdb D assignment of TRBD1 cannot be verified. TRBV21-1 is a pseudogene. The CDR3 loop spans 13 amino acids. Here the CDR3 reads CASGTGSQETQYF.

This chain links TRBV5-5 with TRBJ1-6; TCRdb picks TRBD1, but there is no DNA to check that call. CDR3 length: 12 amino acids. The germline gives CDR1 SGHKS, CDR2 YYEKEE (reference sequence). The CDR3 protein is CASFNRGSPLHF.

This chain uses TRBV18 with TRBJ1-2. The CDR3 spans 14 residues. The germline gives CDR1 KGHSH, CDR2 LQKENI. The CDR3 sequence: CASSPVATTYGYTF.

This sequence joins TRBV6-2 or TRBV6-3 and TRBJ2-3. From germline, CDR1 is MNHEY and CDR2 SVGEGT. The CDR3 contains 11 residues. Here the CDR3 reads CARDPSDTQYF.

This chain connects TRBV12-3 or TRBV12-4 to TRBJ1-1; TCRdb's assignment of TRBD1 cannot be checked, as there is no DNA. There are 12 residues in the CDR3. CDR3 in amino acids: CASSQGTGQAFF.

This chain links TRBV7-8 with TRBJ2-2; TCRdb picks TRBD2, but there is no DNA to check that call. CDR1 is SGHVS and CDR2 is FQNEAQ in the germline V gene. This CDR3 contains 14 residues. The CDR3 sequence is CASSRERGGGELFF.

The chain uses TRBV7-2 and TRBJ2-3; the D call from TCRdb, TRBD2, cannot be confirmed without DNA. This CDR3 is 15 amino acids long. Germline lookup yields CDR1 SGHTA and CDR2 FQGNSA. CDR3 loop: CASTDGREGHGTQYF.

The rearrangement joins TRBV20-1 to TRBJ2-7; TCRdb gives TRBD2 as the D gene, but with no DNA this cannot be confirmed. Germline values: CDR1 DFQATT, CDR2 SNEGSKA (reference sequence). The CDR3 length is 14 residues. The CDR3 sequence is CSALAGGYPVEQYF.